Shown below are 3 T cell receptor beta chains from a single sample sequenced in a study of beta chain features in type 1 diabetes. Study findings and constraints: TCRB CDR3 length was moderately but significantly reduced in all four CD4+ subsets of Type 1 diabetes patients.

These receptors have no identified antigens. The authors reverse transcribed all of the isolated RNA, so sequencing captured expressed TCRB transcripts. The assay was immunoSEQ multiplex PCR, and TCRdb's table has in-frame clones only and misses some. The repertoire has about 340,000 clones, around 8.5% of them found once; the top ten carry approximately 1%. Source material: central memory CD4+ T cells from blood. These receptor sequences come from a man aged 25-45 years with type 1 diabetes.

In nucleotides, the CDR3 is TGTGCCAGCAGCTTAGACAGGGAGACCCAGTACTTC. Residues: CASSLDRETQYF. This chain links TRBV9 with TRBJ2-5; D possibly corresponds to TRBD1 (6 bases). V lost 4 bases to trimming and J lost 5 bases, with 9 bases between them. Germline CDR1 and CDR2: SGDLS and YYNGEE. The CDR3 runs 12 residues.

A few counts support this clone. The rearrangement uses TRBV9 and TRBJ1-6; TRBD1 might be the D (6 bases). The CDR3 length is 15 residues. Per germline, CDR1 SGDLS and CDR2 YYNGEE. V was clipped by 1 base and J by 13 bases, with 18 bases between them. The CDR3 bases are TGTGCCAGCAGCGTAATGGAGACAGGCCGCTTCCCCCTCCACTTT. Translating gives CASSVMETGRFPLHF.

This clone was observed a few times. The rearrangement joins TRBV6-5 to TRBJ2-5; weak D call: TRBD1 (6 bases). The CDR3 length is 13 residues. V was trimmed by 6 bases and J by 5 bases, leaving 13 bases between them. Germline V gene sequence: CDR1 MNHEY, CDR2 SVGAGI. CDR3 nucleotides: TGTGCCAGCAGGGGCTGGGGGCCGGAGACCCAGTACTTC. Protein sequence: CASRGWGPETQYF.